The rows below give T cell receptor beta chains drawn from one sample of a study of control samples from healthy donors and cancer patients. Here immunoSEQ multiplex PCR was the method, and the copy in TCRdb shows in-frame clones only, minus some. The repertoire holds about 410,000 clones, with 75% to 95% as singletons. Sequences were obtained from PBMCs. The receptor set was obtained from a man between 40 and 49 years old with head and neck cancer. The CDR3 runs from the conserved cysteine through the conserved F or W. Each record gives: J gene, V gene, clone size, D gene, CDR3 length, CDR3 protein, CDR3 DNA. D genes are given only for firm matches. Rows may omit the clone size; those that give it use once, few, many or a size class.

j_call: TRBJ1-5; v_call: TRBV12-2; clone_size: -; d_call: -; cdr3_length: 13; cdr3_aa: CASSGNSNQPQHF; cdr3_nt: TGTGCAAGTTCAGGGAATAGCAATCAGCCCCAGCATTTT
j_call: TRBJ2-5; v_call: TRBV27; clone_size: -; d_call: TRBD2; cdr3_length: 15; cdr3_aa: CASRGTSGDLETQYF; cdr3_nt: TGTGCCAGCAGGGGGACTAGCGGGGATCTTGAGACCCAGTACTTC
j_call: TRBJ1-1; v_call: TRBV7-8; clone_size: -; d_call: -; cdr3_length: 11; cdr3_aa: CASSLAGVKLF; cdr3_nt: TGTGCCAGCAGCTTAGCGGGGGTGAAGCTCTTT
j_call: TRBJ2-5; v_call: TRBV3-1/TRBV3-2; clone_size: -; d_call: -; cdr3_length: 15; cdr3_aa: CASSQDQAGQETQYF; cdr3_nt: TGTGCCAGCAGCCAAGATCAGGCAGGCCAAGAGACCCAGTACTTC
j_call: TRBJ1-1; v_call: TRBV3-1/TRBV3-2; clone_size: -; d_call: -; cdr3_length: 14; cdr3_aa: CASVLQGYHTEAFF; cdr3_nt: TGTGCCAGCGTTTTACAGGGTTACCACACTGAAGCTTTCTTT
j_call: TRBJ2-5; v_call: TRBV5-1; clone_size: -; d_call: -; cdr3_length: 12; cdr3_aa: CASSLTEETQYF; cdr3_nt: TGCGCCAGCAGCTTGACAGAAGAGACCCAGTACTTC
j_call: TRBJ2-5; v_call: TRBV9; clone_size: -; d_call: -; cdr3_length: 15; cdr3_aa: CASSVEGGPRETQYF; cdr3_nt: TGTGCCAGCAGCGTAGAGGGGGGGCCGAGGGAGACCCAGTACTTC
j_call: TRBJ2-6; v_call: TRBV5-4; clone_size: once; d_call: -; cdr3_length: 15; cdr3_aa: CASSLGWGGANVLTF; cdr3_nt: TGTGCCAGCAGCTTGGGGTGGGGTGGGGCCAACGTCCTGACTTTC
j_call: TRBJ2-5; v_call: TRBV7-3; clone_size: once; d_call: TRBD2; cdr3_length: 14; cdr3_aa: CASSLGGGVKTQYF; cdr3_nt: TGTGCCAGCAGCTTAGGCGGGGGTGTAAAGACCCAGTACTTC
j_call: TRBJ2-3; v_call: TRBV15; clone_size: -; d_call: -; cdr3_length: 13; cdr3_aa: CATSRDSGDTQYF; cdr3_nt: TGTGCCACCAGCAGAGATTCGGGAGATACGCAGTATTTT
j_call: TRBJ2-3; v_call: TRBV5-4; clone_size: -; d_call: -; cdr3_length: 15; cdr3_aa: CASSLGGGRTDTQYF; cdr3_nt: TGTGCCAGCAGCTTGGGAGGGGGGCGGACAGATACGCAGTATTTT
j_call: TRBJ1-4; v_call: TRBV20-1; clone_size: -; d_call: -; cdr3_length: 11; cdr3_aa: CRADWDEKLFF; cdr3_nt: TGCAGAGCAGACTGGGATGAAAAACTGTTTTTT
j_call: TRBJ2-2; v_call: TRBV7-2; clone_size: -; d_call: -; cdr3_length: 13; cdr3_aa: CASSLVGSGELFF; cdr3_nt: TGTGCCAGCAGCTTAGTTGGTTCCGGGGAGCTGTTTTTT
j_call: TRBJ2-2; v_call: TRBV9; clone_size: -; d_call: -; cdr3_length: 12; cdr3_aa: CASSGGTGELFF; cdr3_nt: TGTGCCAGCAGCGGGGGCACCGGGGAGCTGTTTTTT
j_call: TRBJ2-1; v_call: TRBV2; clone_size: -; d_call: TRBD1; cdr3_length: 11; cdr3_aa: CASTNRGQQFF; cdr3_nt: TGTGCCAGCACCAACAGGGGACAGCAGTTCTTC
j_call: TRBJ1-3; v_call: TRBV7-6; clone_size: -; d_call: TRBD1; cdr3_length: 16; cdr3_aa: CASSFVLQGDGNTIYF; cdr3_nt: TGTGCCAGCAGCTTCGTACTCCAGGGGGATGGAAACACCATATATTTT
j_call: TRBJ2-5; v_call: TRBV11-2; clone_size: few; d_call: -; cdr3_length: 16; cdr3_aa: CASSLSYLQGQETQYF; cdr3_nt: TGTGCCAGCAGCTTATCTTATTTGCAGGGACAAGAGACCCAGTACTTC
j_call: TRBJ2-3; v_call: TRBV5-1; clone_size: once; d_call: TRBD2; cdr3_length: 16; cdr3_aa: CASSSDFAGGTDTQYF; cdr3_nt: TGCGCCAGCAGCTCGGACTTCGCGGGGGGAACAGATACGCAGTATTTT
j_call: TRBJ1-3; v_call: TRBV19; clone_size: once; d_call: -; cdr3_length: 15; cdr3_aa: CASGPNPEPGNTIYF; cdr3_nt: TGTGCCAGTGGCCCCAATCCAGAACCCGGAAACACCATATATTTT
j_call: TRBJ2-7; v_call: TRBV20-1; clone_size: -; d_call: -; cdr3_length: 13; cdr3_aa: CSASLVSSYEQYF; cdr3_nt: TGCAGTGCTAGTCTAGTATCCTCCTACGAGCAGTACTTC
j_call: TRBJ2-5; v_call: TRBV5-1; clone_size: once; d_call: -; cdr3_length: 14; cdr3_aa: CASSSGPTGETQYF; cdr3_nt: TGCGCCAGCAGCTCGGGACCTACTGGGGAGACCCAGTACTTC
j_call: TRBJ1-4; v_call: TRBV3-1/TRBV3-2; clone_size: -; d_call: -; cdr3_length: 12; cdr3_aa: CASSQDRGALFF; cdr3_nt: TGTGCCAGCAGCCAAGATCGGGGTGCACTGTTTTTT
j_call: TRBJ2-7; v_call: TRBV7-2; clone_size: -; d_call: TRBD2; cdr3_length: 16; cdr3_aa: CASSLRPSGGSYEQYF; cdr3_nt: TGTGCCAGCAGCTTACGACCTAGCGGGGGCTCCTACGAGCAGTACTTC
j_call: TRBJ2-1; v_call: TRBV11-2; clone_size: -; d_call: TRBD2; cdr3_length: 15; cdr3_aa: CASSPTSGEYNEQFF; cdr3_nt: TGTGCCAGCAGCCCGACTAGCGGGGAATACAATGAGCAGTTCTTC
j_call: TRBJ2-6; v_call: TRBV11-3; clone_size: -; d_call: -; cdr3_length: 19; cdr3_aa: CASSLSTPLQGSGANVLTF; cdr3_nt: TGTGCCAGCAGCTTAAGTACCCCCTTACAGGGCTCTGGGGCCAACGTCCTGACTTTC
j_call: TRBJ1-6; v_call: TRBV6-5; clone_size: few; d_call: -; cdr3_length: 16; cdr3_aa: CASSYSGSSYNSPLHF; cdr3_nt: TGTGCCAGCAGTTACTCGGGGAGCTCCTATAATTCACCCCTCCACTTT
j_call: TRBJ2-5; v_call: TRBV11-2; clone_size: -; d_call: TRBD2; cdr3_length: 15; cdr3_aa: CASSALAGVVETQYF; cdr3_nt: TGTGCCAGCAGCGCTCTAGCGGGAGTGGTTGAGACCCAGTACTTC
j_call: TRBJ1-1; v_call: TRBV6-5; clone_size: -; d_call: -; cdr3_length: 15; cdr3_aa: CASSYLSGTVTEAFF; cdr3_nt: TGTGCCAGCAGTTACCTCTCCGGGACGGTCACTGAAGCTTTCTTT
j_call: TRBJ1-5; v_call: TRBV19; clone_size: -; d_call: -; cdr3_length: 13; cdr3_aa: CASNGRPNQPQHF; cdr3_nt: TGTGCCAGTAATGGGCGGCCCAATCAGCCCCAGCATTTT
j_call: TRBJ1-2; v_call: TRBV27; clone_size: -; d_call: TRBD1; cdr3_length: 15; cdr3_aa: CASSLTGTANYGYTF; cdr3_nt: TGTGCCAGCAGTCTAACCGGGACAGCTAACTATGGCTACACCTTC
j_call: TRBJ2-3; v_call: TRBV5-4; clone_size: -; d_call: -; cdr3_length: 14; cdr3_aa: CASRQRPSTDTQYF; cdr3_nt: TGTGCCAGCCGACAACGACCTTCCACAGATACGCAGTATTTT